One and the same sample provided the 16 T cell receptor beta chains below, sequenced in a study of blood T cell repertoires in COVID-19 (dated by TCRdb to 2020 to 2021). Library preparation employed the immunoSEQ multiplex PCR assay. TCRdb re-hosts the immuneACCESS table, in-frame sequences only. Its copies lack some clones; in the studies checked, an unresolved V gene accounts for under half of them, and the cause for the rest is not known. The sample table contains fewer than 350,000 clones; only one count was recorded for approximately 81% of them. The ten largest account for around 1.9% of the sample. Sequencing used PBMCs or T cells enriched from blood (not recorded which). All receptors derive from a woman aged 25 to 39 who had been exposed to COVID-19.

CDR3 sequence: CASSFMLGQGWNTGELFF. CDR3 sequence (DNA): TGCGCCAGCAGCTTTATGCTGGGACAGGGTTGGAACACCGGGGAGCTGTTTTTT. The rearrangement joins TRBV5-1 to TRBJ2-2; 9 positions match TRBD1. Germline trimming cut 2 bases from V and 1 base from J; bases unmatched to any gene: 9. The CDR3 runs to 18 residues. Germline V gene lookup returns CDR1 SGHRS and CDR2 YFSETQ. The variable domain in full, with the rest retrieved from reference TRBV5-1 and TRBJ2-2, is KAGVTQTPRYLIKTRGQQVTLSCSPISGHRSVSWYQQTPGQGLQFLFEYFSETQRNKGNFPGRFSGRQFSNSRSEMNVSTLELGDSALYLCASSFMLGQGWNTGELFFGEGSRLTVL.

Concerning this clone itself: The same CDR3 arises from other DNA sequences in this sample as well. The V call is TRBV5-1, the J call TRBJ1-2; 11 bases align to TRBD1. After removal of 4 bases from V and 6 bases from J, the junction contained 5 bases not matched to a gene. The CDR3 covers 14 residues. Germline-derived CDR1 and CDR2 are SGHRS and YFSETQ. Here the CDR3 reads CASSSGTGGNGYTF. DNA for the CDR3: TGCGCCAGCAGCAGCGGGACAGGGGGGAATGGCTACACCTTC.

The chain recombines TRBV19 with TRBJ2-7; tentatively, D is TRBD2 (6 bases). The germline V gene has CDR1 LNHDA and CDR2 SQIVND (reference sequence). This CDR3 region has 12 residues. The germline V and J ends were trimmed by 11 bases and 7 bases, with 18 bases remaining between them. The CDR3 loop is CAARDPPGEQYF. Here the CDR3 DNA reads TGTGCCGCGCGGGACCCGCCGGGGGAGCAGTACTTC.

The chain uses TRBV5-1 and TRBJ1-4, with 9 bases that match TRBD1. V shed 5 bases and J 3 bases; nucleotides not matched to a gene: 2. CDR1 and CDR2 from the germline V gene are SGHRS and YFSETQ. The CDR3 covers 14 residues. CDR3: CASRRDRANEKLFF. CDR3 DNA sequence: TGCGCCAGCAGGAGGGACAGGGCTAATGAAAAACTGTTTTTT.

The gene calls are TRBV5-1 and TRBJ2-7, with D unresolved. The CDR3 sequence is 15 residues long. Germline-derived CDR1 and CDR2 are SGHRS and YFSETQ. The V and J ends lost 0 bases and 0 bases respectively, with 10 bases between them. CDR3 region: CASSLDRVNSYEQYF. The CDR3, as DNA: TGCGCCAGCAGCTTGGACCGGGTTAACTCCTACGAGCAGTACTTC.

This chain's CDR3 is CASSGLVNNEQYF. The DNA for the CDR3 is TGTGCCAGCAGCGGGCTAGTTAATAACGAGCAGTACTTC. The gene calls are TRBV9 and TRBJ2-7; D ambiguous. The CDR3 is made up of 13 amino acids. The V and J ends lost 3 bases and 5 bases respectively, with 12 bases between them. Germline V gene lookup returns CDR1 SGDLS and CDR2 YYNGEE.

J is TRBJ2-7 and V is TRBV7-3, with D possibly matching TRBD1 (5 bases). Germline V CDR1 and CDR2: SGHTA, FQGTGA. The CDR3 totals 16 residues. Trimming pared 1 base from V and 5 bases from J, leaving 18 bases between. CDR3 bases: TGTGCCAGCAGCTTAAGGCAGGGTGTCTCTATAGACGAGCAGTACTTC. It yields the protein CASSLRQGVSIDEQYF.

This chain joins TRBV11-2 and TRBJ2-1; TRBD1 might be the D (5 bases). The CDR3 contains 13 residues. CDR1 is SGHAT, CDR2 FQNNGV, per germline. V lost 5 bases and J 10 bases, leaving 15 bases between the germline ends. In DNA, the CDR3 is TGTGCCAGCAGCCTCGAGTCCGACAGAGAGCAGTTCTTC. Protein product: CASSLESDREQFF.

This clone was observed a few times. The V call is TRBV7-2, the J call TRBJ2-7; 8 bases agree with TRBD2. The V gene end was trimmed by 4 bases and the J gene end by 1 base; junction bases not matched to a gene: 3. This CDR3 spans 14 amino acids. Per the germline V gene, CDR1 is SGHTA and CDR2 is FQGNSA. In nucleotides, the CDR3 is TGTGCCAGCAGCTCGACTAGCGATTCCTACGAGCAGTACTTC. This codes for CASSSTSDSYEQYF.

V and J are TRBV14 and TRBJ1-3, with unresolved D. The germline gives CDR1 SGHDN, CDR2 FVKESK. The CDR3 totals 17 residues. Trimming stripped 2 bases from V and 2 bases from J, with 16 bases between. This CDR3 reads CASSQMRADLPGNTIYF. CDR3 in DNA: TGTGCCAGCAGCCAAATGAGGGCAGATCTACCTGGAAACACCATATATTTT.

V and J are TRBV12-3 or TRBV12-4 and TRBJ2-1; no clear D. Trimming removed 5 bases from V and 9 bases from J, with 8 bases in between. This CDR3 is 11 amino acids long. The CDR3 protein is CASSGSGEQFF. The CDR3 coding sequence is TGTGCCAGCAGTGGTTCAGGTGAGCAGTTCTTC.

J is TRBJ2-1 and V is TRBV2, with D hard to call. The CDR3 sequence is 12 residues long. With 3 bases removed from V and 7 bases from J, the gap between germline ends came to 7 bases. The germline V gene has CDR1 SNHLY and CDR2 FYNNEI. CDR3 region: CASSDLVNEQFF. DNA for the CDR3: TGTGCCAGCAGTGACCTTGTAAATGAGCAGTTCTTC.

The chain recombines TRBV4-3 with TRBJ2-3, with TRBD1 identical over 8 bases. V shed 4 bases and J 4 bases; nucleotides not matched to a gene: 4. This CDR3 has 14 amino acids. CDR1 and CDR2 from the germline V gene are LGHNA and YSLEER. CDR3 amino acids: CASSPGGAADTQYF. In DNA, the CDR3 is TGCGCCAGCAGCCCAGGGGGCGCAGCAGATACGCAGTATTTT.

The V call is TRBV5-4, the J call TRBJ2-3, with 11 bases that match TRBD2. Germline-derived CDR1 and CDR2 are SGHNT and YYREEE (reference sequence). V shed 3 bases, J shed 2 bases, and the junction held 8 bases outside the gene matches. The CDR3 spans 17 residues. The CDR3 region has the DNA TGTGCCAGCAGCTCAAAACTAGCGGGGGTGAACACAGATACGCAGTATTTT. It specifies CASSSKLAGVNTDTQYF.

The V and J genes are TRBV7-3 and TRBJ2-7; D is unresolved. The CDR3 has 14 amino acids. Germline V lookup: CDR1 SGHTA, CDR2 FQGTGA. V lost 2 bases, J lost 0 bases, and 8 bases lay in between. The CDR3 sequence: CASSLYSSSYEQYF. The CDR3 DNA is TGTGCCAGCAGCTTATATAGCTCCTCCTACGAGCAGTACTTC.

The chain employs TRBV19 and TRBJ2-3; TRBD2 matches at 10 bases. This CDR3 has 14 amino acids. Looked up from germline, CDR1 is LNHDA and CDR2 is SQIVND (reference sequence). The V and J ends lost 7 bases and 5 bases, in that order; junction bases with no gene match: 6. The CDR3 DNA reads TGTGCCAGTACTCCAGCGGGAGGGGTAGATACGCAGTATTTT. Translated, it gives CASTPAGGVDTQYF. The whole variable domain, filled in from reference TRBV19 and TRBJ2-3, reads DGGITQSPKYLFRKEGQNVTLSCEQNLNHDAMYWYRQDPGQGLRLIYYSQIVNDFQKGDIAEGYSVSREKKESFPLTVTSAQKNPTAFYLCASTPAGGVDTQYFGPGTRLTVL.